These 16 T cell receptor beta chains came from one sample sequenced in a study of blood T cell repertoires in COVID-19. TCRdb's table, derived via immunoSEQ multiplex PCR, lists solely in-frame clones and lacks some. The sample comprises about 63,000 clones, about 76% of which are singletons, and roughly 47% rests with the top ten. The sequenced material came from peripheral blood. These receptors all stem from a woman aged 80 or over with acute or convalescent COVID-19.

The chain has TRBV7-8 and TRBJ2-1; the match to TRBD2 covers 10 bases. The CDR3 sequence is 18 residues long. V was clipped by 4 bases and J by 7 bases; unmatched bases: 16. CDR1 and CDR2 from the germline V gene are SGHVS and FQNEAQ. The CDR3: CASSSHESGRGIRNEQFF. Written as DNA, the CDR3 is TGTGCCAGCAGCTCCCACGAGAGCGGGAGGGGGATAAGGAATGAGCAGTTCTTC.

V is TRBV5-5 and J is TRBJ1-5; no reliable D call. The germline V gene has CDR1 SGHKS and CDR2 YYEKEE (reference sequence). The ends were cut back, 2 bases at V and 6 bases at J, with 21 bases in the middle. CDR3 length: 17 amino acids. The DNA of the CDR3 is TGTGCCAGCAGCTTCCACCTTCGGAGCGATATGAGTCAGCCCCAGCATTTT. Translation: CASSFHLRSDMSQPQHF.

V gene TRBV5-1 combines with J gene TRBJ2-1; 10 nucleotides align to TRBD2. Germline CDR1 SGHRS, CDR2 YFSETQ. This CDR3 has 14 residues. The ends lost 4 bases at V and 6 bases at J; junction bases unmatched: 4. The CDR3 bases are TGCGCCAGCAGCGCGGGACTAGCGTTCAATGAGCAGTTCTTC. Encoded protein: CASSAGLAFNEQFF.

The chain is built from TRBV5-4 and TRBJ1-4, with D perhaps matching TRBD1 (6 bases). V lost 4 bases and J lost 3, with 19 bases in between. Per the germline V gene, CDR1 is SGHNT and CDR2 is YYREEE (reference sequence). The CDR3 extends over 17 amino acids. CDR3 amino acids: CASSQGGGARPNEKLFF. The CDR3 nucleotides read TGTGCCAGCAGCCAGGGTGGGGGCGCGCGTCCTAATGAAAAACTGTTTTTT.

The V gene is TRBV27, the J gene TRBJ1-3; 8 bases agree with TRBD1. CDR1 and CDR2 (germline): MNHEY, SMNVEV (reference sequence). The CDR3 contains 15 residues. V was clipped by 6 bases and J by 4 bases; unmatched bases: 8. Here the CDR3 reads CASRQGVTPGNTIYF. The CDR3 DNA reads as TGTGCCAGCAGACAGGGGGTGACGCCCGGAAACACCATATATTTT.

This rearrangement joins TRBV28 to TRBJ1-5; D unresolved. Trimming cost V 1 base and J 2 bases, with 6 bases left between them. Germline assignment: CDR1 MDHEN and CDR2 SYDVKM. CDR3 length: 14 amino acids. CDR3 in amino acids: CASSLYQGNQPQHF. CDR3 nucleotide sequence: TGTGCCAGCAGTTTATATCAGGGCAATCAGCCCCAGCATTTT.

The chain couples TRBV5-1 to TRBJ1-2; 7 bases match TRBD1. This CDR3 has 15 amino acids. In germline, CDR1 is SGHRS, CDR2 YFSETQ. Trimming removed 1 base from V and 2 bases from J; junction bases left unmatched: 5. The CDR3 DNA reads as TGCGCCAGCAGCTTGAGTCCGGGACAGAACTATGGCTACACCTTC. It translates to CASSLSPGQNYGYTF.

The chain combines TRBV3-1 (or the pseudogene TRBV3-2) with TRBJ1-2; unclear D gene. The CDR3 spans 13 residues. V was shortened by 2 bases and J by 1 base, with 5 bases between the two germline ends. From germline, CDR1 is LGHDT and CDR2 YNNKEL (reference sequence). The CDR3 nucleotides are TGTGCCAGCAGCCAACGGGATAACTATGGCTACACCTTC. It specifies CASSQRDNYGYTF.

This clone appeared a single time. The chain uses TRBV25-1 and TRBJ2-1, with TRBD1 as a possible D gene (5 bases). This CDR3 spans 14 amino acids. Germline assignment: CDR1 MGHDK and CDR2 SYGVNS. V shed 1 base and J shed 5 bases, with 9 bases lying between them. CDR3 nucleotide sequence: TGTGCCAGCAGTGAATGGGGCAGTAACAATGAGCAGTTCTTC. It translates to CASSEWGSNNEQFF.

This chain links TRBV9 with TRBJ2-6; a weak D match, TRBD1 (6 bases). The CDR3 is 16 residues long. Germline V gives CDR1 SGDLS, CDR2 YYNGEE. The V end was cut by 4 bases, the J end by 3 bases, with 14 bases between. The CDR3 reads CASSPVGGSGANVLTF. Written as DNA, the CDR3 is TGTGCCAGCAGCCCCGTAGGGGGTAGTGGGGCCAACGTCCTGACTTTC.

This clone appeared many times. This chain uses TRBV7-2 with TRBJ2-7, with 8 bases identical to TRBD2. V shed 1 base, J shed 2 bases, and the junction held 4 bases outside the gene matches. This CDR3 has 15 residues. Germline assignment: CDR1 SGHTA and CDR2 FQGNSA. The CDR3 spells CASSLVPGGAYEQYF. In DNA form, the CDR3 reads TGTGCCAGCAGCTTAGTTCCGGGAGGGGCCTACGAGCAGTACTTC.

The CDR3 nucleotides read TGTGCCAGCTCACCCGGGTACCTAAGAACTAACTACGAGCAGTACTTC. Amino acids: CASSPGYLRTNYEQYF. V is TRBV18 and J is TRBJ2-7; D remains ambiguous. This CDR3 contains 16 residues. Germline CDR1 is KGHSH and CDR2 is LQKENI. Trimming stripped 3 bases from V and 3 bases from J, with 18 bases between.

V gene TRBV30 combines with J gene TRBJ2-3, with D possibly TRBD1 on 5 matching bases. Trimming removed 7 bases at V and 4 bases at J, with 21 bases between. The CDR3 is 15 residues long. Germline V gene lookup returns CDR1 GTSNPN and CDR2 SVGIG (reference sequence). CDR3 coding DNA: TGTGCCTCCGGCACAAGACAGCGAATCCCAGATACGCAGTATTTT. Translating gives CASGTRQRIPDTQYF.

This chain joins TRBV5-4 and TRBJ2-5, with 8 bases that match TRBD2. V gave up 2 bases and J gave up 3 bases; unmatched junction bases: 9. Germline lookup yields CDR1 SGHNT and CDR2 YYREEE (reference sequence). The CDR3 consists of 16 residues. Written as DNA, the CDR3 is TGTGCCAGCAGCTTTGAAGTAGCGGGAAGGGAAGAGACCCAGTACTTC. Amino acid sequence: CASSFEVAGREETQYF.

This clone was detected a few times. This chain uses TRBV7-8 with TRBJ1-1, with D uncertain. The germline V gene has CDR1 SGHVS and CDR2 FQNEAQ. The V and J ends lost 1 base and 6 bases respectively, with 12 bases between them. The CDR3 sequence is 14 residues long. CDR3 DNA sequence: TGTGCCAGCAGCTTAGTTAGCGGGTTATCTGAAGCTTTCTTT. It codes for CASSLVSGLSEAFF.

This clone appeared a single time. The genes are TRBV4-3 and TRBJ2-1; TRBD2 aligns across 10 bases. The CDR3 length is 17 residues. The V gene end was trimmed by 4 bases and the J gene end by 5 bases; junction bases not matched to a gene: 11. Germline CDR1 and CDR2: LGHNA and YSLEER. DNA for the CDR3: TGCGCCAGCAGCCTGGGCTACGGACTAGCGGCTAACAATGAGCAGTTCTTC. Its protein product is CASSLGYGLAANNEQFF.